One sample yielded the 26 T cell receptor beta chains listed below, sequenced in a study of cytomegalovirus exposure and HLA in healthy donors. Primers included in the PCR were 60 Vbeta and 13 Jbeta primers. Sequencing was performed with immunoSEQ multiplex PCR; in TCRdb, only in-frame clones are kept and a portion is missing. This table holds roughly 160,000 clones, 70% to 80% found once. The sequenced sample consisted of PBMCs. These receptors were taken from a woman between 50 and 59 years old in good health and CMV-seronegative.

The chain couples TRBV19 to TRBJ1-1; weak D call: TRBD1 (5 bases). Germline CDR1 reads LNHDA; CDR2 reads SQIVND (reference sequence). This CDR3 region has 17 residues. V lost 5 bases and J 2 bases, leaving 21 bases between the germline ends. The chain's CDR3 is CASSPGGFGIPNTEAFF. DNA of the CDR3: TGTGCCAGTAGTCCGGGGGGGTTCGGGATCCCCAACACTGAAGCTTTCTTT.

The chain has TRBV15 and TRBJ1-6; TRBD1 agrees at 7 bases. CDR1 is LNHNV and CDR2 is YYDKDF in the germline V gene (reference sequence). The CDR3 contains 15 residues. V trimming: 0 bases; J trimming: 9 bases; junction bases outside the gene matches: 5. The CDR3 nucleotides read TGTGCCACCAGCAGAGATGGACAGGCGGGTTCACCCCTCCACTTT. It is translated as CATSRDGQAGSPLHF.

The rearrangement uses TRBV6-1 and TRBJ1-2, with a tentative D call TRBD1 (5 bases). Germline CDR1 reads MNHNS; CDR2 reads SASEGT. V was cut by 4 bases and J by 5 bases, with 17 bases left in between. This CDR3 is 15 amino acids long. CDR3 sequence (DNA): TGTGCCAGCAGTGTTTTGTTGACAGACTCATATGGCTACACCTTC. This sequence encodes CASSVLLTDSYGYTF.

J is TRBJ2-7 and V is TRBV19, with 9 nucleotides matching TRBD1. J was trimmed by 1 base and V by 5 bases; bases with no gene match: 6. The CDR3 is made up of 15 amino acids. Germline lookup yields CDR1 LNHDA and CDR2 SQIVND (reference sequence). The CDR3 is CASSADRGVSYEQYF. The CDR3 coding sequence is TGTGCCAGTAGTGCCGACAGGGGGGTTTCCTACGAGCAGTACTTC.

The CDR3 DNA reads as TGTGCCAGTGAACCGGGACAGGGACCCGATGGCTACACCTTC. Residues: CASEPGQGPDGYTF. This rearrangement joins TRBV19 to TRBJ1-2; 9 nucleotides line up with TRBD1. Germline CDR1 LNHDA, CDR2 SQIVND (reference sequence). The V gene end was trimmed by 8 bases and the J gene end by 6 bases; junction bases not matched to a gene: 10. This CDR3 region has 14 residues.

The chain employs TRBV18 and TRBJ2-5, with 8 bases matching TRBD2. The last part of the DNA fits TRBJ2-7 better; the J call may be wrong. The germline V gene has CDR1 KGHSH and CDR2 LQKENI. This CDR3 spans 16 amino acids. The CDR3 protein is CASSPTLGLVFYEQYF. CDR3 DNA sequence: TGTGCCAGCTCACCAACTCTGGGACTAGTTTTCTACGAGCAGTACTTC.

The rearrangement links TRBV19 to TRBJ1-5; D gene ambiguous. The CDR3 contains 16 residues. Per germline, CDR1 LNHDA and CDR2 SQIVND (reference sequence). The ends were cut back, 5 bases at V and 0 bases at J, with 14 bases in the middle. The CDR3 sequence is CASSEWAAYSNQPQHF. In DNA form, the CDR3 reads TGTGCCAGTAGTGAATGGGCAGCTTATAGCAATCAGCCCCAGCATTTT.

The rearrangement uses TRBV4-2 and TRBJ2-6; D gene uncertain. Trimming pared 0 bases from V and 0 bases from J, leaving 3 bases between. This CDR3 contains 15 residues. In germline, CDR1 is LGHNA, CDR2 YNFKEQ. The CDR3 spells CASSQERSGANVLTF. The CDR3 bases are TGTGCCAGCAGCCAAGAGCGCTCTGGGGCCAACGTCCTGACTTTC.

J is TRBJ2-3 and V is TRBV10-3, with 8 bases matching TRBD2. The junction had 8 bases not matched to a gene; V was cut back by 6 bases and J by 0 bases. The CDR3 spans 16 residues. CDR1 ENHRY and CDR2 SYGVKD come from the germline V gene. The CDR3 spells CAISPRGVSSTDTQYF. The CDR3 DNA reads TGTGCCATCAGCCCGCGGGGGGTATCAAGCACAGATACGCAGTATTTT.

The chain employs TRBV7-6 and TRBJ2-1, with 7 nucleotides matching TRBD2. The germline CDR1 and CDR2 sequences are SGHVS and FNYEAQ. The CDR3 length is 15 residues. V lost 4 bases and J lost 7; bases outside the gene matches: 10. For the CDR3, the DNA is TGTGCCAGCAGCTCTCTGTCGGGAGGCAGGAATGAGCAGTTCTTC. It is translated as CASSSLSGGRNEQFF.

There are a few counts of this clone. V gene TRBV28 combines with J gene TRBJ1-2, with 8 bases aligning to TRBD1. This CDR3 is 13 amino acids long. V lost 4 bases to trimming and J lost 8 bases; unmatched junction nucleotides: 6. Germline values: CDR1 MDHEN, CDR2 SYDVKM. As DNA, the CDR3 is TGTGCCAGCAGTTCTTCCAGGGGGCGCGGCTACACCTTC. This codes for CASSSSRGRGYTF.

This clone was counted a few times. The V and J genes are TRBV4-1 and TRBJ2-2; no firm D call. The V end was cut by 3 bases, the J end by 2 bases, with 7 bases between. There are 14 residues in the CDR3. The V gene's germline CDR1 is MGHRA and CDR2 YSYEKL. The CDR3 DNA sequence: TGCGCCAGCAGCCAGGCGGATAACACCGGGGAGCTGTTTTTT. This translates into CASSQADNTGELFF.

The rearrangement joins TRBV4-1 to TRBJ1-4, with 9 bases fitting TRBD1. This CDR3 has 16 residues. V dropped 6 bases and J dropped 3; count of bases not matched to a gene: 8. Germline CDR1 and CDR2: MGHRA and YSYEKL. The CDR3 spells CASSKGQGMPNEKLFF. The CDR3 coding sequence is TGCGCCAGCAGTAAGGGACAGGGCATGCCTAATGAAAAACTGTTTTTT.

This chain connects TRBV5-6 to TRBJ2-7, with 8 nucleotides matching TRBD1. With 4 bases clipped from V and 3 bases from J, the junction kept 3 bases outside the gene matches. Germline V gene sequence: CDR1 SGHDT, CDR2 YYEEEE. The length of the CDR3 is 13 residues. CDR3 sequence: CASSLTGVYEQYF. The CDR3 DNA reads as TGTGCCAGCAGCCTGACAGGGGTCTACGAGCAGTACTTC. The variable domain in full, completed from reference TRBV5-6 and TRBJ2-7, reads DAGVTQSPTHLIKTRGQQVTLRCSPKSGHDTVSWYQQALGQGPQFIFQYYEEEERQRGNFPDRFSGHQFPNYSSELNVNALLLGDSALYLCASSLTGVYEQYFGPGTRLTVT.

J is TRBJ2-1 and V is TRBV27; the match to TRBD2 covers 8 bases. The CDR3 covers 13 residues. The V and J ends lost 6 bases and 7 bases, in that order; junction bases with no gene match: 5. Germline CDR1 is MNHEY and CDR2 is SMNVEV (reference sequence). The CDR3 coding sequence is TGTGCCAGCAGCGGGGGGGCCGAGAATGAGCAGTTCTTC. Translation: CASSGGAENEQFF.

This clone was seen a few times. The chain has TRBV10-1 and TRBJ2-7; possibly TRBD2 for D (6 bases). This CDR3 has 14 residues. The germline V gene has CDR1 WNHNN and CDR2 SYGVQD (reference sequence). V was cut by 3 bases and J by 5 bases, with 14 bases left in between. CDR3: CASSEVEGSHEQYF. Written as DNA, the CDR3 is TGCGCCAGCAGTGAAGTGGAGGGGAGTCACGAGCAGTACTTC.

The chain carries TRBV7-9 and TRBJ1-6, with D possibly TRBD1 on 5 matching bases. With 3 bases removed from V and 7 bases from J, the gap between germline ends came to 10 bases. Germline CDR1 and CDR2: SEHNR and FQNEAQ (reference sequence). The CDR3 covers 14 residues. The chain's CDR3 is CASSFGQGNSPLHF. The CDR3 bases are TGTGCCAGCAGCTTTGGTCAGGGCAATTCACCCCTCCACTTT.

Only one count was recorded for this clone. V is TRBV5-1 and J is TRBJ1-4, with a weak D call TRBD1 (6 bases). The CDR3 is 15 amino acids. The ends were cut back, 4 bases at V and 7 bases at J, with 17 bases in the middle. CDR1 SGHRS and CDR2 YFSETQ come from the germline V gene. The CDR3 spells CASSLQGSEGEKLFF. As DNA, the CDR3 is TGCGCCAGCAGCCTACAGGGTTCAGAGGGTGAAAAACTGTTTTTT.

The chain joins TRBV7-9 to TRBJ2-1; 8 bases are shared with TRBD2. The CDR3 consists of 19 residues. Germline V gene lookup returns CDR1 SEHNR and CDR2 FQNEAQ (reference sequence). V was pared by 2 bases and J by 0 bases, with 12 bases of the junction left unmatched. The CDR3 reads CASSLNSAAGGSSYNEQFF. CDR3 nucleotide sequence: TGTGCCAGCAGCTTAAATTCTGCGGCGGGAGGAAGCTCCTACAATGAGCAGTTCTTC.

The sample holds a few counts of this clone. The chain carries TRBV18 and TRBJ2-1; TRBD2 matches 11 bases. Germline CDR1 and CDR2: KGHSH and LQKENI. The CDR3 has 17 amino acids. Trimming removed 0 bases from V and 7 bases from J; junction bases left unmatched: 8. The CDR3 region is CASSPPLAGGPRNEQFF. For the CDR3, the DNA is TGTGCCAGCTCACCACCGTTAGCGGGGGGGCCAAGGAATGAGCAGTTCTTC.

The chain recombines TRBV28 with TRBJ1-4; tentatively, D is TRBD1 (5 bases). V was clipped by 2 bases and J by 3 bases, with 10 bases between them. CDR1 MDHEN and CDR2 SYDVKM come from the germline V gene. There are 15 residues in the CDR3. The CDR3 bases are TGTGCCAGCAGTTTAGGGGGGAGGGCTAATGAAAAACTGTTTTTT. This encodes CASSLGGRANEKLFF.

The chain recombines TRBV10-3 with TRBJ1-2; D might be TRBD1 (5 bases). Germline CDR1 ENHRY, CDR2 SYGVKD. The length of the CDR3 is 15 residues. V was pared by 0 bases and J by 4 bases, with 12 bases between. The CDR3 DNA reads TGTGCCATCAGTGAGTCGATGGGGCAGCCCTATGGCTACACCTTC. Encoded protein: CAISESMGQPYGYTF.

The V call is TRBV9, the J call TRBJ1-6; TRBD1 agrees at 8 bases. The CDR3 loop spans 17 amino acids. Looked up from germline, CDR1 is SGDLS and CDR2 is YYNGEE. With V trimmed by 3 bases and J by 6 bases, 11 bases remained unmatched. Written as DNA, the CDR3 is TGTGCCAGCAGCGGCGGGACCAGGACAGGGTTTAATTCACCCCTCCACTTT. Residues: CASSGGTRTGFNSPLHF. Complete variable domain (other parts from reference TRBV9 and TRBJ1-6): DSGVTQTPKHLITATGQRVTLRCSPRSGDLSVYWYQQSLDQGLQFLIQYYNGEERAKGNILERFSAQQFPDLHSELNLSSLELGDSALYFCASSGGTRTGFNSPLHFGNGTRLTVT.

This clone was found a few times. The J gene is TRBJ1-5, the V gene TRBV28; a possible D gene is TRBD1 (6 bases). Trimming shortened V by 2 bases and J by 4 bases, and 18 bases separated the two germline ends. The CDR3 loop spans 17 amino acids. Germline values: CDR1 MDHEN, CDR2 SYDVKM. DNA for the CDR3: TGTGCCAGCAGTTTACGAGGGCGGGGGCACGGGAATCAGCCCCAGCATTTT. Translation: CASSLRGRGHGNQPQHF. The variable domain in full, completed from reference TRBV28 and TRBJ1-5, reads DVKVTQSSRYLVKRTGEKVFLECVQDMDHENMFWYRQDPGLGLRLIYFSYDVKMKEKGDIPEGYSVSREKKERFSLILESASTNQTSMYLCASSLRGRGHGNQPQHFGDGTRLSIL.

The gene calls are TRBV7-9 and TRBJ2-7; TRBD2 agrees at 11 bases. V lost 5 bases to trimming and J lost 4 bases; unmatched junction nucleotides: 13. Looked up from germline, CDR1 is SEHNR and CDR2 is FQNEAQ (reference sequence). The CDR3 is 17 amino acids. CDR3 sequence: CASSSTSGSLIAYEQYF. As DNA, the CDR3 is TGTGCCAGCAGCAGTACTAGCGGGAGTTTAATTGCATACGAGCAGTACTTC.

This chain links TRBV19 with TRBJ2-1; TRBD2 matches at 9 bases. Germline V gives CDR1 LNHDA, CDR2 SQIVND (reference sequence). Trimming cost V 3 bases and J 6 bases; bases outside gene matches: 6. The CDR3 is 15 amino acids. This chain's CDR3 is CASSILAGGPNEQFF. Written as DNA, the CDR3 is TGTGCCAGTAGTATTTTGGCGGGAGGGCCCAATGAGCAGTTCTTC.